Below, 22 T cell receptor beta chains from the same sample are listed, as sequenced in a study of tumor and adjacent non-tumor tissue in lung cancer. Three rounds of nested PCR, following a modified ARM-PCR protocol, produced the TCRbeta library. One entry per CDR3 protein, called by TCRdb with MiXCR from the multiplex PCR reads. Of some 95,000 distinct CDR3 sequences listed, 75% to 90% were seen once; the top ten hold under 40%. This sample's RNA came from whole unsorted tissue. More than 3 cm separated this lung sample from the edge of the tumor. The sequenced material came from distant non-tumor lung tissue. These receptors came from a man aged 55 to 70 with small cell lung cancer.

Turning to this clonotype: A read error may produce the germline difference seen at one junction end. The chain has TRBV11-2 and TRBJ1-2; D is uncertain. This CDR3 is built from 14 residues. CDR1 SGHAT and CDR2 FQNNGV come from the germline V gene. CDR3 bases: TGTACCAACAGCTTGGAGTCCGGTCACTATGGCTACATCTTC. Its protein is CTNSLESGHYGYIF.

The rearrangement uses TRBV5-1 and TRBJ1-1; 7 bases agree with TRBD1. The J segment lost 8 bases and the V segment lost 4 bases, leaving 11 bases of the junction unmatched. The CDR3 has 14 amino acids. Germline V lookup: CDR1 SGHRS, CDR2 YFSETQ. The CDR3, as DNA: TGCGCCAGCAGCGAACAGGGGACCGGGACCGAAGCTTTCTTT. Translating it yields CASSEQGTGTEAFF.

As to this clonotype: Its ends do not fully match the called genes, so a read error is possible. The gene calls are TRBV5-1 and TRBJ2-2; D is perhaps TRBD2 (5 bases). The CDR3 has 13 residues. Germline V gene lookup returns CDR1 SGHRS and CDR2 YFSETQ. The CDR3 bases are TGCGCCAGCAACTGGAAGATCGCCGGGGAACTGTTTTTT. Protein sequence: CASNWKIAGELFF.

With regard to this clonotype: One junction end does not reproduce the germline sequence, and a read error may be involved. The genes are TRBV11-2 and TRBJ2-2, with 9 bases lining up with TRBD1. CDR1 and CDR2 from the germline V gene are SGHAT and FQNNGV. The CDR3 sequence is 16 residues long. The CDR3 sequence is CASSDSGQGNPGEMLF. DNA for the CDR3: TGTGCCAGCAGCGACTCGGGACAGGGAAACCCCGGGGAGATGCTTTTT.

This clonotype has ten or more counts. The CDR3 loop is CASSFFGTYNEQFF. CDR3 coding DNA: TGTGCCAGCAGCTTTTTCGGGACCTACAATGAGCAGTTCTTC. The chain carries TRBV5-5 and TRBJ2-1; D might be TRBD2 (5 bases). Trimming cost V 2 bases and J 2 bases, with 8 bases left between them. CDR1 SGHKS and CDR2 YYEKEE come from the germline V gene (reference sequence). The CDR3 sequence is 14 residues long. Variable domain in full (rest from reference TRBV5-5 and TRBJ2-1): DAGVTQSPTHLIKTRGQQVTLRCSPISGHKSVSWYQQVLGQGPQFIFQYYEKEERGRGNFPDRFSARQFPNYSSELNVNALLLGDSALYLCASSFFGTYNEQFFGPGTRLTVL.

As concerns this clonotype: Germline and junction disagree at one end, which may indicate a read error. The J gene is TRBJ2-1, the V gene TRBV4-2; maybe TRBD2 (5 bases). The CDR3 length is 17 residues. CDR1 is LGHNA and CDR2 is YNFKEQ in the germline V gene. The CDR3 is CAGSQDLAGKGYSEQFF. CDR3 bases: TGTGCCGGCAGCCAAGACTTAGCCGGGAAAGGGTACAGTGAGCAGTTCTTC.

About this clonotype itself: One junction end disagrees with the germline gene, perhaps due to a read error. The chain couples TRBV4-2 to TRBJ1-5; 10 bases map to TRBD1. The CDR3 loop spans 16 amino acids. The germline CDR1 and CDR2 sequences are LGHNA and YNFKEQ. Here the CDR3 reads CASGLAGTGDTQPKHF. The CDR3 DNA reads TGTGCCAGCGGCCTAGCCGGGACAGGGGATACTCAGCCCAAGCATTTT.

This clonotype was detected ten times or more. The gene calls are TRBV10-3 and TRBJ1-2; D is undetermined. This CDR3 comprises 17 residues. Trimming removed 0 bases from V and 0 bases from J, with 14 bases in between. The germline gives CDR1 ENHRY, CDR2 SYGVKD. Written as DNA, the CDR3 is TGTGCCATCAGTGAGTCCGGGATCTTCAGAGCTAACTATGGCTACACCTTC. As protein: CAISESGIFRANYGYTF.

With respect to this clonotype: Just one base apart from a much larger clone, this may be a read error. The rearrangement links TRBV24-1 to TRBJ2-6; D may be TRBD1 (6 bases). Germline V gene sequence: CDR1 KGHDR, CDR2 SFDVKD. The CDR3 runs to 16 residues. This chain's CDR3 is CATSDSVFSEANVLTF. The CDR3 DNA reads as TGTGCCACCTCGGACAGCGTATTCTCTGAGGCCAACGTCCTGACTTTC.

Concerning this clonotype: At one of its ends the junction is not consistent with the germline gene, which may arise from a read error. The CDR3 reads CARSVSRKETQYF. In DNA, the CDR3 is TGTGCCCGGAGTGTATCTAGGAAAGAGACCCAGTACTTC. The rearrangement joins TRBV30 to TRBJ2-5; the D is unclear. CDR3 length equals 13 residues. Germline CDR1 GTSNPN, CDR2 SVGIG (reference sequence). Full variable domain (remainder filled in from reference TRBV30 and TRBJ2-5): SQTIHQWPATLVQPVGSPLSLECTVEGTSNPNLYWYRQAAGRGLQLLFYSVGIGQISSEVPQNLSASRPQDRQFILSSKKLLLSDSGFYLCARSVSRKETQYFGPGTRLLVL.

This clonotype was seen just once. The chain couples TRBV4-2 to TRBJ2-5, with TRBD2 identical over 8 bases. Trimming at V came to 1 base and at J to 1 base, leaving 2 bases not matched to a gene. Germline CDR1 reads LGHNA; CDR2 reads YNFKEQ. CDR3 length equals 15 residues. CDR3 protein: CASSQGTSSQETQYF. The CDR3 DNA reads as TGTGCCAGCAGCCAAGGGACTAGCAGCCAAGAGACCCAGTACTTC.

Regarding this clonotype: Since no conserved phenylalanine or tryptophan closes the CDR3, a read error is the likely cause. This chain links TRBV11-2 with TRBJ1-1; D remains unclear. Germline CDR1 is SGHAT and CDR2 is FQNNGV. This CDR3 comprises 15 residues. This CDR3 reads CARSLGPGENTEAFY. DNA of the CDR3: TGTGCCAGAAGCTTAGGCCCCGGGGAGAACACTGAAGCTTTCTAT.

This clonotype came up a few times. For the CDR3, the DNA is TGTGCCAGCAGCCAAGATCCCTTGAGCTCCTACAATGAGCAGTTCTTC. Protein sequence: CASSQDPLSSYNEQFF. The J gene is TRBJ2-1, the V gene TRBV4-2; D unclear. This CDR3 has 16 residues. Trimming left V 0 bases short and J 0 bases short, with 9 bases between. The germline V gene encodes CDR1 LGHNA and CDR2 YNFKEQ.

The CDR3 protein is CATMCGWSTDTGELFF. CDR3 nucleotide sequence: TGTGCCACCATGTGTGGGTGGTCGACGGACACCGGGGAGCTGTTTTTT. The chain combines TRBV12-3 or TRBV12-4 with TRBJ2-2, with D unresolved. The CDR3 sequence is 16 residues long. Trimming cost V 10 bases and J 3 bases, with 21 bases left between them.

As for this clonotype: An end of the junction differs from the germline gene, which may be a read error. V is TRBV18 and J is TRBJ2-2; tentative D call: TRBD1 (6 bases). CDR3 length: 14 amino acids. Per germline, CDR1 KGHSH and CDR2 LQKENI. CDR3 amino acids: CASRGGQNIGELFF. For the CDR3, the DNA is TGTGCCAGCCGAGGAGGACAGAACATCGGGGAGCTGTTTTTT.

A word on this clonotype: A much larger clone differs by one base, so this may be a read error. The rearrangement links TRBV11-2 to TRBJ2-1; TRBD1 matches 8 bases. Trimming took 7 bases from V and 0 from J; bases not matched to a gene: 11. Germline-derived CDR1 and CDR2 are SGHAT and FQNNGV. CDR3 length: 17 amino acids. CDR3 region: CASTLTGDVLSYNEQFF. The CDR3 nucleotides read TGTGCCAGCACCTTGACAGGGGACGTTCTCTCCTACAATGAGCAGTTCTTC. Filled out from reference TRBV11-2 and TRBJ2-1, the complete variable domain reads EAGVAQSPRYKIIEKRQSVAFWCNPISGHATLYWYQQILGQGPKLLIQFQNNGVVDDSQLPKDRFSAERLKGVDSTLKIQPAKLEDSAVYLCASTLTGDVLSYNEQFFGPGTRLTVL.

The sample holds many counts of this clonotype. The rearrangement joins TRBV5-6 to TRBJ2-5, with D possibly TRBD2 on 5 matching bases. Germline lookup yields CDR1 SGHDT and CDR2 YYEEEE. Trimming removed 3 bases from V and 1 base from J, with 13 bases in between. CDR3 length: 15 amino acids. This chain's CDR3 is CASSSLSGTQETQYF. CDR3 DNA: TGTGCCAGCAGCTCGTTAAGCGGAACCCAAGAGACCCAGTACTTC.

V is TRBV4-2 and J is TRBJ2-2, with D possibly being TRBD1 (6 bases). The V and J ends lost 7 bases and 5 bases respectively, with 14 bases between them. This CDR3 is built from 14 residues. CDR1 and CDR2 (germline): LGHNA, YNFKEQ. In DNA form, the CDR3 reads TGTGCCAGCAACAGGGCGCTGGAAACCGGGGAGCTGTTTTTT. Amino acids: CASNRALETGELFF.

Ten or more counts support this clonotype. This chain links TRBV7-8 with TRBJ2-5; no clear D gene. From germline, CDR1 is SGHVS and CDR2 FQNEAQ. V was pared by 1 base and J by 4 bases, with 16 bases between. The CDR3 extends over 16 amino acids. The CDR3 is CASSLVGGIGRETQYF. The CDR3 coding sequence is TGTGCCAGCAGCTTAGTGGGTGGGATCGGTAGAGAGACCCAGTACTTC.

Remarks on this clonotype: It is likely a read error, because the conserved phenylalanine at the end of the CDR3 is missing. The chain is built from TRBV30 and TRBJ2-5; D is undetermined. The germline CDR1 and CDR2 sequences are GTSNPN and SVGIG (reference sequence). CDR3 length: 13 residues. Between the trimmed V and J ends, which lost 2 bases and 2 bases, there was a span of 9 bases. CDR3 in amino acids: CAWSRNAQETQYV. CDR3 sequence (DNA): TGTGCCTGGAGTCGGAACGCACAAGAGACCCAGTACGTT.

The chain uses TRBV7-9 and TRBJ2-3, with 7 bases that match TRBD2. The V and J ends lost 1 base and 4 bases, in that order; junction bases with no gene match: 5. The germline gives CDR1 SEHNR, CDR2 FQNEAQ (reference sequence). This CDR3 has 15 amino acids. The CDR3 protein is CASSLEGGNSDTQYF. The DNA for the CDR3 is TGTGCCAGCAGCTTAGAGGGAGGGAACTCAGATACGCAGTATTTT.

CDR3 region: CASSLETGPNEKLFF. In nucleotides, the CDR3 is TGTGCCAGCAGCTTAGAGACAGGACCTAATGAAAAACTGTTTTTT. The chain employs TRBV11-2 and TRBJ1-4; weak D call: TRBD1 (6 bases). Trimming took off 0 bases at V and 3 bases at J, with 8 bases between the two ends. Germline V lookup: CDR1 SGHAT, CDR2 FQNNGV. CDR3 length: 15 amino acids.